The next 27 T cell receptor beta chains were all read from a single sample in a study of early T cells in non-severe SARS-CoV-2 infection. TCRdb reanalysed the 5' RACE reads using MiXCR and keeps one entry per CDR3 protein. The sample holds approximately 110,000 distinct CDR3 sequences, approximately 15% seen once. Sequencing used whole blood. The receptor source for this set is an adult who was a healthcare worker with PCR-confirmed SARS-CoV-2 infection or an uninfected control (not recorded which).

This sequence joins TRBV7-6 and TRBJ2-7; 9 bases line up with TRBD1. The CDR3 has 16 amino acids. Germline CDR1 and CDR2: SGHVS and FNYEAQ. V was clipped by 1 base and J by 2 bases; unmatched bases: 6. Written as DNA, the CDR3 is TGTGCCAGCAGCTTAGGGGGGGGACAGGGAACCTACGAGCAGTACTTC. It is translated as CASSLGGGQGTYEQYF. Full variable domain (missing parts from reference TRBV7-6 and TRBJ2-7): GAGVSQSPRYKVTKRGQDVALRCDPISGHVSLYWYRQALGQGPEFLTYFNYEAQQDKSGLPNDRFSAERPEGSISTLTIQRTEQRDSAMYRCASSLGGGQGTYEQYFGPGTRLTVT.

In this sample, this clonotype turned up many times. CDR3 coding DNA: TGTGCCAGCAGCTTATCCTTCGGTCAGCCCCAGCATTTT. Translating gives CASSLSFGQPQHF. This sequence joins TRBV7-8 and TRBJ1-5, with D unresolved. The CDR3 has 13 amino acids. The germline V gene encodes CDR1 SGHVS and CDR2 FQNEAQ. The V gene lost 2 bases and the J gene lost 6 bases, with 8 bases spanning the gap. The variable domain in full, with the rest retrieved from reference TRBV7-8 and TRBJ1-5, is GAGVSQSPRYKVAKRGQDVALRCDPISGHVSLFWYQQALGQGPEFLTYFQNEAQLDKSGLPSDRFFAERPEGSVSTLKIQRTQQEDSAVYLCASSLSFGQPQHFGDGTRLSIL.

This clonotype was detected only a few times. The genes are TRBV29-1 and TRBJ1-1; a possible D gene is TRBD1 (6 bases). Trimming stripped 4 bases from V and 4 bases from J, with 13 bases between. There are 13 residues in the CDR3. CDR1 and CDR2 from the germline V gene are SQVTM and ANQGSEA. The chain's CDR3 is CSVATGAGTEAFF. In nucleotides, the CDR3 is TGCAGCGTTGCTACGGGGGCTGGCACTGAAGCTTTCTTT.

V gene TRBV29-1 combines with J gene TRBJ2-2, with D perhaps assigned TRBD1 or TRBD2 (6 bases each). V lost 6 bases to trimming and J lost 6 bases, with 8 bases between them. The CDR3 totals 11 residues. Germline values: CDR1 SQVTM, CDR2 ANQGSEA. CDR3 in amino acids: CSVRGAGELFF. In nucleotides, the CDR3 is TGCAGCGTGAGGGGGGCCGGGGAGCTGTTTTTT.

Only a few counts were recorded for this clonotype. CDR3 coding DNA: TGCAGTGCTAGAGATTGGGGGGAGAACACTGAAGCTTTCTTT. Translated, it gives CSARDWGENTEAFF. V and J are TRBV20-1 and TRBJ1-1; possibly TRBD1 for D (5 bases). V gave up 0 bases and J gave up 1 base, with 9 bases separating them. This CDR3 has 14 amino acids. Germline values: CDR1 DFQATT, CDR2 SNEGSKA (reference sequence).

This CDR3 reads CASSLADRAYGYTF. The CDR3 DNA reads as TGTGCCAGCAGCCTCGCAGACAGGGCCTATGGCTACACCTTC. The chain joins TRBV7-2 to TRBJ1-2; TRBD1 matches 7 bases. CDR1 and CDR2 from the germline V gene are SGHTA and FQGNSA. The CDR3 length is 14 residues. J lost 4 bases, V lost 5 bases, and 7 bases had no gene match.

The rearrangement links TRBV20-1 to TRBJ1-1; 8 bases are shared with TRBD1. V lost 1 base, J lost 5 bases, and 9 bases stayed unmatched. Germline values: CDR1 DFQATT, CDR2 SNEGSKA (reference sequence). CDR3 length equals 15 residues. The CDR3 sequence is CSARVVQGAGTEAFF. DNA for the CDR3: TGCAGTGCTAGAGTGGTTCAGGGGGCAGGAACTGAAGCTTTCTTT.

This clonotype was counted only a few times. The chain joins TRBV20-1 to TRBJ2-7; 8 positions agree with TRBD1. After removal of 6 bases from V and 0 bases from J, the junction contained 7 bases not matched to a gene. CDR1 DFQATT and CDR2 SNEGSKA come from the germline V gene (reference sequence). The length of the CDR3 is 14 residues. As DNA, the CDR3 is TGCAGTGCCCACAGGGACAGGAGCTCCTACGAGCAGTACTTC. This encodes CSAHRDRSSYEQYF.

The chain recombines TRBV10-1 with TRBJ2-7; 7 nucleotides line up with TRBD1. The germline CDR1 and CDR2 sequences are WNHNN and SYGVQD (reference sequence). The CDR3 totals 16 residues. V dropped 4 bases and J dropped 7; count of bases not matched to a gene: 16. The CDR3 loop reads CASSADREGPSGEQYF. The CDR3 DNA is TGCGCCAGCAGTGCTGACAGGGAAGGGCCGTCGGGAGAGCAGTACTTC.

This clonotype was seen at least ten times. V is TRBV3-1 and J is TRBJ2-2; D may be TRBD2 (5 bases). The V end lost 7 bases, the J end lost 4 bases, and 19 bases lay between the germline ends. The CDR3 loop spans 16 amino acids. The V gene's germline CDR1 is LGHDT and CDR2 YNNKEL (reference sequence). The CDR3 spells CASTPGSELLTGELFF. DNA of the CDR3: TGTGCCAGCACCCCGGGATCAGAGCTTCTCACCGGGGAGCTGTTTTTT. Combining the CDR3 with reference TRBV3-1 and TRBJ2-2 gives the whole variable domain DTAVSQTPKYLVTQMGNDKSIKCEQNLGHDTMYWYKQDSKKFLKIMFSYNNKELIINETVPNRFSPKSPDKAHLNLHINSLELGDSAVYFCASTPGSELLTGELFFGEGSRLTVL.

This clonotype has ten or more counts. The chain joins TRBV7-6 to TRBJ2-7; TRBD1 is a possible D gene (6 bases). V was trimmed by 4 bases and J by 6 bases, leaving 13 bases between them. Germline V lookup: CDR1 SGHVS, CDR2 FNYEAQ. The CDR3 sequence is 13 residues long. The CDR3: CASSSYRAPEQYF. CDR3 nucleotides: TGTGCCAGCAGCTCTTACAGGGCCCCCGAGCAGTACTTC.

The chain combines TRBV4-1 with TRBJ2-2; D unclear. The V gene's germline CDR1 is MGHRA and CDR2 YSYEKL. This CDR3 region has 15 residues. With 0 bases removed from V and 7 bases from J, the gap between germline ends came to 12 bases. The CDR3 reads CASSQDGMSDGELFF. CDR3 nucleotide sequence: TGCGCCAGCAGCCAAGATGGGATGAGCGACGGGGAGCTGTTTTTT.

This chain uses TRBV6-6 with TRBJ2-7; D possibly corresponds to TRBD1 (6 bases). CDR1 and CDR2 from the germline V gene are MNHNY and SVGAGI (reference sequence). The CDR3 spans 13 residues. V was clipped by 5 bases and J by 4 bases, with 12 bases between them. As DNA, the CDR3 is TGTGCCAGCAGTCCATGGACAGATTACGAGCAGTACTTC. Translating gives CASSPWTDYEQYF.

This clonotype was counted ten times or more. The rearrangement uses TRBV3-1 and TRBJ2-3, with a weak D call TRBD1 (6 bases). The germline V and J ends were trimmed by 4 bases and 14 bases, with 22 bases remaining between them. From germline, CDR1 is LGHDT and CDR2 YNNKEL (reference sequence). The CDR3 is 14 residues long. The CDR3 DNA is TGTGCCAGCAGCCCCACGGGGACACCAAGGAGGACGTATTTT. Its protein product is CASSPTGTPRRTYF.

Only a few counts were recorded for this clonotype. The gene calls are TRBV10-3 and TRBJ2-7, with D tentatively TRBD1 (6 bases). The V end lost 6 bases, the J end lost 0 bases, and 12 bases lay between the germline ends. The CDR3 spans 14 residues. Germline CDR1 and CDR2: ENHRY and SYGVKD. For the CDR3, the DNA is TGTGCCATCAGCCGACAACAGGGCTCCTACGAGCAGTACTTC. Translated: CAISRQQGSYEQYF.

This clonotype was picked up many times. V and J are TRBV7-9 and TRBJ1-5; no clear D. V dropped 4 bases and J dropped 6 bases, with 7 bases sitting between them. Germline-derived CDR1 and CDR2 are SEHNR and FQNEAQ (reference sequence). The CDR3 is 12 residues long. As DNA, the CDR3 is TGTGCCAGCAGCTCCCCCGGTCAGCCCCAGCATTTT. It yields the protein CASSSPGQPQHF.

This clonotype was recorded a few times. The genes are TRBV6-6 and TRBJ2-1; unclear D gene. The V end lost 5 bases, the J end lost 6 bases, and 14 bases lay between the germline ends. Germline CDR1 MNHNY, CDR2 SVGAGI (reference sequence). CDR3 size: 14 residues. The CDR3 region is CASSPLSIGNEQFF. In DNA form, the CDR3 reads TGTGCCAGCAGTCCCCTCTCCATAGGCAATGAGCAGTTCTTC.

V gene TRBV5-1 combines with J gene TRBJ2-3; 9 nucleotides match TRBD2. Per the germline V gene, CDR1 is SGHRS and CDR2 is YFSETQ. V was clipped by 7 bases and J by 5 bases; unmatched bases: 5. There are 13 residues in the CDR3. The CDR3 coding sequence is TGCGCCAGCGGCGGGGGGGCCGGAGATACGCAGTATTTT. Amino acids: CASGGGAGDTQYF.

The V and J genes are TRBV6-1 and TRBJ1-1, with D perhaps TRBD1 (6 bases). This CDR3 is built from 11 residues. V was trimmed by 6 bases and J by 10 bases, leaving 12 bases between them. Per germline, CDR1 MNHNS and CDR2 SASEGT. The CDR3 nucleotides read TGTGCCAGCAGCGAAAGGGGGGGAGCTTTCTTT. Its translation is CASSERGGAFF.

The CDR3 sequence: CATSEWGPQYF. The DNA for the CDR3 is TGTGCCACCAGCGAGTGGGGGCCCCAGTACTTC. The rearrangement links TRBV15 to TRBJ2-5, with a weak D call TRBD1 (6 bases). The CDR3 sequence is 11 residues long. The V end lost 5 bases, the J end lost 9 bases, and 10 bases lay between the germline ends. Per germline, CDR1 LNHNV and CDR2 YYDKDF (reference sequence).

The rearrangement links TRBV20-1 to TRBJ2-1, with 9 bases lining up with TRBD2. The CDR3 is made up of 15 amino acids. Germline lookup yields CDR1 DFQATT and CDR2 SNEGSKA (reference sequence). J was trimmed by 5 bases and V by 0 bases; bases with no gene match: 5. CDR3 loop: CSARDAASGDNEQFF. CDR3 DNA: TGCAGTGCTAGAGATGCGGCTAGCGGGGACAATGAGCAGTTCTTC.

The chain uses TRBV3-1 and TRBJ1-6; 7 bases line up with TRBD1. V trimming: 5 bases; J trimming: 10 bases; junction bases outside the gene matches: 17. CDR3 length: 17 amino acids. Germline-derived CDR1 and CDR2 are LGHDT and YNNKEL (reference sequence). The CDR3: CASSGGQALKPWSPLHF. The CDR3, as DNA: TGTGCCAGCAGCGGAGGACAGGCCTTGAAGCCTTGGTCACCCCTCCACTTT.

This chain connects TRBV12-3 or TRBV12-4 to TRBJ2-1; TRBD2 might be the D (6 bases). There are 11 residues in the CDR3. V lost 6 bases to trimming and J lost 9 bases, with 9 bases between them. CDR3 loop: CASREGTEQFF. The CDR3 DNA reads as TGTGCCAGCAGGGAGGGGACTGAGCAGTTCTTC.

The chain recombines TRBV7-3 with TRBJ2-5; D unclear. The CDR3 has 15 amino acids. The germline CDR1 and CDR2 sequences are SGHTA and FQGTGA. Trimming cost V 0 bases and J 4 bases, with 12 bases left between them. Written as DNA, the CDR3 is TGTGCCAGCAGCTTAACTGGGGTCATAGGAGAGACCCAGTACTTC. This translates into CASSLTGVIGETQYF.

In its sample, this clonotype was seen a few times. The J gene is TRBJ2-1, the V gene TRBV4-1; no reliable D call. Trimming removed 2 bases at V and 2 bases at J, with 13 bases between. CDR1 MGHRA and CDR2 YSYEKL come from the germline V gene. The CDR3 has 16 residues. In DNA, the CDR3 is TGCGCCAGCAGCCAAAGGGCTAGAGTGACCTACAATGAGCAGTTCTTC. Translating it yields CASSQRARVTYNEQFF.

This clonotype has a handful of counts. V usage is TRBV29-1 and J usage is TRBJ1-1; D might be TRBD1 (6 bases). CDR1 and CDR2 (germline): SQVTM, ANQGSEA. This CDR3 has 13 residues. Trimming pared 5 bases from V and 1 base from J, leaving 11 bases between. CDR3 amino acids: CSVQGFSNTEAFF. The DNA for the CDR3 is TGCAGCGTTCAGGGGTTTTCGAACACTGAAGCTTTCTTT. Looking up the rest from reference TRBV29-1 and TRBJ1-1 gives the full variable domain: SAVISQKPSRDICQRGTSLTIQCQVDSQVTMMFWYRQQPGQSLTLIATANQGSEATYESGFVIDKFPISRPNLTFSTLTVSNMSPEDSSIYLCSVQGFSNTEAFFGQGTRLTVV.

In this sample, this clonotype turned up a few times. This chain links TRBV4-1 with TRBJ2-3; 12 bases align to TRBD1. From germline, CDR1 is MGHRA and CDR2 YSYEKL. Germline trimming cut 1 base from V and 1 base from J; bases unmatched to any gene: 6. There are 18 residues in the CDR3. The CDR3 here is CASSQVSGTGGRTDTQYF. The CDR3 coding sequence is TGCGCCAGCAGCCAAGTTTCCGGGACAGGGGGCCGCACAGATACGCAGTATTTT.